One and the same sample provided the 26 T cell receptor beta chains below, sequenced in a study of shared clonotypes between healthy human individuals. Some clones are missing from TCRdb's copy, which holds only in-frame ones; the method was immunoSEQ multiplex PCR. The table has about 2.3 million clones, 85% to 95% seen once; the top ten hold approximately 0.41%. Sample: naive CD4+ T cells from PBMCs. As for subset: CD45RA+ positively selected. The receptors were sampled from a young man in good health. Some clones in this sample may be carry-over from other donors' samples.

The chain is built from TRBV11-2 and TRBJ1-2, with TRBD1 as a possible D gene (6 bases). The CDR3 is 13 residues long. Per germline, CDR1 SGHAT and CDR2 FQNNGV. V lost 6 bases and J lost 7, with 15 bases in between. CDR3 sequence reads: CASSPTGRGGYTF. The CDR3 DNA reads as TGTGCCAGCAGTCCGACAGGTCGCGGTGGCTACACCTTC.

The CDR3 DNA reads as TGTGCCAGCAGCCGAACCCGGGACAAACACGAGCAGTACTTC. Its protein is CASSRTRDKHEQYF. This rearrangement joins TRBV4-2 to TRBJ2-7, with D possibly being TRBD1 (6 bases). CDR1 is LGHNA and CDR2 is YNFKEQ in the germline V gene. V gave up 4 bases and J gave up 5 bases, with 15 bases separating them. CDR3 length equals 14 residues.

The chain couples TRBV2 to TRBJ2-6, with TRBD1 identical over 7 bases. Germline-derived CDR1 and CDR2 are SNHLY and FYNNEI. The V segment lost 6 bases and the J segment 2 bases; nucleotides outside the gene matches: 4. The CDR3 is 15 amino acids. The CDR3 DNA follows: TGTGCCAGCAGAGTAACAGGGGCTGGGGCCAACGTCCTGACTTTC. Its protein product is CASRVTGAGANVLTF.

This sequence joins TRBV28 and TRBJ1-4; D possibly corresponds to TRBD1 (5 bases). V lost 6 bases, J lost 0 bases, and 8 bases lay in between. The germline V gene has CDR1 MDHEN and CDR2 SYDVKM. The CDR3 consists of 14 residues. CDR3 in amino acids: CASSLTATNEKLFF. The CDR3 DNA reads as TGTGCCAGCAGCCTGACAGCAACTAATGAAAAACTGTTTTTT.

CDR3 bases: TGCGCCAGCAGCTTGTCGGCGGGTATATACAATGAGCAGTTCTTC. This encodes CASSLSAGIYNEQFF. This chain joins TRBV5-1 and TRBJ2-1; a weak D match, TRBD2 (5 bases). V was trimmed by 1 base and J by 4 bases, leaving 12 bases between them. The CDR3 is 15 residues long. Germline assignment: CDR1 SGHRS and CDR2 YFSETQ.

The rearrangement joins TRBV18 to TRBJ2-1; TRBD2 matches at 7 bases. The CDR3 is 15 residues long. Germline CDR1 and CDR2: KGHSH and LQKENI. Trimming took 8 bases from V and 0 from J; bases not matched to a gene: 7. The CDR3 spells CASGPGGYSYNEQFF. For the CDR3, the DNA is TGTGCCAGCGGCCCGGGGGGATACTCCTACAATGAGCAGTTCTTC.

The chain is built from TRBV5-1 and TRBJ2-3, with 10 bases that match TRBD2. Germline CDR1 SGHRS, CDR2 YFSETQ. This CDR3 has 16 amino acids. Germline trimming cut 0 bases from V and 4 bases from J; bases unmatched to any gene: 5. As DNA, the CDR3 is TGCGCCAGCAGCTTGGAACCTAGCGGGAGTCCAGATACGCAGTATTTT. Translation: CASSLEPSGSPDTQYF.

This clone showed up just once. This chain uses TRBV28 with TRBJ2-3, with D perhaps being TRBD1 or TRBD2 (7 bases each). CDR1 and CDR2 (germline): MDHEN, SYDVKM. There are 18 residues in the CDR3. The V end was cut by 5 bases, the J end by 6 bases, with 27 bases between. The CDR3 sequence is CASSSPGGAQTLADTQYF. The CDR3 nucleotides are TGTGCCAGCAGTAGCCCAGGGGGGGCGCAAACTTTAGCCGATACGCAGTATTTT. The full variable domain, rest sourced from reference TRBV28 and TRBJ2-3, is DVKVTQSSRYLVKRTGEKVFLECVQDMDHENMFWYRQDPGLGLRLIYFSYDVKMKEKGDIPEGYSVSREKKERFSLILESASTNQTSMYLCASSSPGGAQTLADTQYFGPGTRLTVL.

The genes are TRBV6-1 and TRBJ1-1, with no clear D. This CDR3 has 12 residues. The ends were cut back, 6 bases at V and 7 bases at J, with 12 bases in the middle. The germline gives CDR1 MNHNS, CDR2 SASEGT. This CDR3 reads CASSQTWIEAFF. As DNA, the CDR3 is TGTGCCAGCAGCCAGACATGGATTGAAGCTTTCTTT.

The chain carries TRBV7-9 and TRBJ1-3; no definite D call. V lost 5 bases, J lost 0 bases, and 20 bases lay in between. Per germline, CDR1 SEHNR and CDR2 FQNEAQ (reference sequence). CDR3 length equals 18 residues. The CDR3 nucleotides are TGTGCCAGCAGCCACCGAAGGCTAACACCCGGCTCTGGAAACACCATATATTTT. Its protein is CASSHRRLTPGSGNTIYF.

The chain employs TRBV5-6 and TRBJ1-1; weak D call: TRBD1 (5 bases). Germline CDR1 reads SGHDT; CDR2 reads YYEEEE. CDR3 length: 15 amino acids. Trimming removed 3 bases at V and 3 bases at J, with 15 bases between. CDR3 amino acids: CASSSLGGGDTEAFF. The CDR3 nucleotides read TGTGCCAGCAGCTCTCTGGGCGGGGGAGACACTGAAGCTTTCTTT.

The chain joins TRBV28 to TRBJ2-1, with a weak D call TRBD2 (6 bases). V lost 2 bases, J lost 8 bases, and 13 bases lay in between. Germline CDR1 MDHEN, CDR2 SYDVKM. The CDR3 has 14 residues. The CDR3 DNA reads TGTGCCAGCAGTTTAGCGGGGTCAATCTATGAGCAGTTCTTC. It specifies CASSLAGSIYEQFF.

This clone was picked up one time. The chain links TRBV9 to TRBJ2-5; 8 nucleotides match TRBD1. CDR1 is SGDLS and CDR2 is YYNGEE in the germline V gene. V lost 4 bases, J lost 4 bases, and 6 bases stayed unmatched. The CDR3 sequence is 14 residues long. The CDR3 reads CASSPTGQGETQYF. For the CDR3, the DNA is TGTGCCAGCAGCCCCACCGGACAGGGAGAGACCCAGTACTTC.

The chain recombines TRBV29-1 with TRBJ2-7; D is possibly TRBD2 (7 bases). V lost 4 bases to trimming and J lost 4 bases, with 20 bases between them. The length of the CDR3 is 15 residues. Per germline, CDR1 SQVTM and CDR2 ANQGSEA. The CDR3 coding sequence is TGCAGCGTTGGAGCGGGACAAAGGGAGGATTACGAGCAGTACTTC. It codes for CSVGAGQREDYEQYF.

V and J are TRBV19 and TRBJ2-2; possibly TRBD2 for D (5 bases). This CDR3 contains 13 residues. Germline lookup yields CDR1 LNHDA and CDR2 SQIVND (reference sequence). Trimming took 1 base from V and 7 from J, leaving 7 bases between them. The CDR3 region is CASSIGGGGELFF. The CDR3 DNA is TGTGCCAGTAGTATAGGTGGAGGCGGGGAGCTGTTTTTT.

The J gene is TRBJ1-4, the V gene TRBV28, with D hard to call. Trimming pared 8 bases from V and 0 bases from J, leaving 13 bases between. The CDR3 totals 15 residues. CDR1 MDHEN and CDR2 SYDVKM come from the germline V gene. CDR3 sequence reads: CASESPGSTNEKLFF. The CDR3 DNA sequence: TGTGCCAGCGAGAGTCCGGGATCAACTAATGAAAAACTGTTTTTT. Full variable domain (outside the CDR3, taken from reference TRBV28 and TRBJ1-4): DVKVTQSSRYLVKRTGEKVFLECVQDMDHENMFWYRQDPGLGLRLIYFSYDVKMKEKGDIPEGYSVSREKKERFSLILESASTNQTSMYLCASESPGSTNEKLFFGSGTQLSVL.

The count of this clone is one. J is TRBJ2-1 and V is TRBV7-9, with 9 nucleotides matching TRBD2. V lost 3 bases to trimming and J lost 3 bases; unmatched junction nucleotides: 12. Per the germline V gene, CDR1 is SEHNR and CDR2 is FQNEAQ (reference sequence). The CDR3 runs to 18 residues. This CDR3 reads CASSFGSGRYTFYNEQFF. Here the CDR3 DNA reads TGTGCCAGCAGCTTTGGAAGCGGGAGGTATACCTTCTACAATGAGCAGTTCTTC.

To note about this clone: Within the sample, other DNA sequences also encode this same CDR3. The chain uses TRBV5-6 and TRBJ1-1; 8 bases align to TRBD1. The CDR3 sequence is 13 residues long. With 3 bases clipped from V and 5 bases from J, the junction kept 3 bases outside the gene matches. CDR1 and CDR2 (germline): SGHDT, YYEEEE. The CDR3 region has the DNA TGTGCCAGCAGCTACAGGGGGGTTACTGAAGCTTTCTTT. Encoded protein: CASSYRGVTEAFF.

The count of this clone is one. The V and J genes are TRBV19 and TRBJ1-5; D remains ambiguous. CDR1 and CDR2 (germline): LNHDA, SQIVND (reference sequence). This CDR3 has 16 residues. Trimming took 5 bases from V and 5 from J, leaving 19 bases between them. CDR3 protein: CASSSRVLGVDQPQHF. The CDR3 nucleotides read TGTGCCAGTAGTTCTCGGGTTCTCGGAGTAGATCAGCCCCAGCATTTT.

The chain uses TRBV7-2 and TRBJ2-7; weak D call: TRBD1 (5 bases). CDR3 length: 14 amino acids. Germline CDR1 is SGHTA and CDR2 is FQGNSA. The V and J ends lost 1 base and 2 bases respectively, with 9 bases between them. CDR3: CASSLGGSTYEQYF. CDR3 nucleotides: TGTGCCAGCAGCTTAGGGGGCTCAACCTACGAGCAGTACTTC.

This clone was found a few times. This specimen includes other DNA sequences encoding the same CDR3. The V and J genes are TRBV5-1 and TRBJ1-3; tentatively, D is TRBD1 (5 bases). V lost 0 bases and J 1 base, leaving 8 bases between the germline ends. Germline lookup yields CDR1 SGHRS and CDR2 YFSETQ. CDR3 length: 15 residues. For the CDR3, the DNA is TGCGCCAGCAGCTTGGCCAGGGCATCTGGAAACACCATATATTTT. It specifies CASSLARASGNTIYF.

The chain has TRBV27 and TRBJ2-7; TRBD1 is a possible D gene (6 bases). CDR1 is MNHEY and CDR2 is SMNVEV in the germline V gene (reference sequence). The CDR3 has 13 amino acids. Between the trimmed V and J ends, which lost 3 bases and 2 bases, there was a span of 8 bases. The CDR3, as DNA: TGTGCCAGCAGTTTGAAGGGGGCCTACGAGCAGTACTTC. This gives the protein CASSLKGAYEQYF.

This chain uses TRBV2 with TRBJ2-5, with D perhaps TRBD1 (6 bases). The CDR3 is 13 amino acids. The V gene's germline CDR1 is SNHLY and CDR2 FYNNEI. V was shortened by 3 bases and J by 5 bases, with 10 bases between the two germline ends. CDR3 bases: TGTGCCAGCAGTGATCAGGGGACGGAGACCCAGTACTTC. Amino acids: CASSDQGTETQYF.

J is TRBJ1-2 and V is TRBV5-4, with a possible D match to TRBD1 (5 bases). Germline values: CDR1 SGHNT, CDR2 YYREEE (reference sequence). The length of the CDR3 is 14 residues. Trimming removed 1 base from V and 4 bases from J, with 11 bases in between. CDR3 amino acids: CASSLWGRSYGYTF. CDR3 nucleotides: TGTGCCAGCAGCTTGTGGGGACGGAGCTATGGCTACACCTTC.

This chain uses TRBV7-3 with TRBJ2-1; D unclear. In germline, CDR1 is SGHTA, CDR2 FQGTGA. The CDR3 covers 13 residues. V shed 0 bases and J shed 10 bases, with 10 bases lying between them. The CDR3 sequence is CASSLTRTGEQFF. CDR3 coding DNA: TGTGCCAGCAGCTTAACGCGGACCGGAGAGCAGTTCTTC.

The CDR3 nucleotides are TGTGCCAGCAGTGGGTTCCTACCGGGAGGTCACATCTACGAGCAGTACTTC. This gives the protein CASSGFLPGGHIYEQYF. The V call is TRBV27, the J call TRBJ2-7; 7 nucleotides agree with TRBD2. Losses at the gene ends were 5 bases for V and 3 bases for J; bases not matched to a gene: 16. This CDR3 has 17 residues. Germline CDR1 MNHEY, CDR2 SMNVEV (reference sequence).